Listed here is a single TCR beta chain. The data stem from a study of cytomegalovirus exposure and HLA in healthy donors. The CDR3 loop spans 13 amino acids. Germline loops: CDR1 SGHAT, CDR2 FQNNGV. The germline V and J ends were trimmed by 7 bases and 6 bases, with 15 bases remaining between them. PCR primers comprised 60 Vbeta and 13 Jbeta primers. Measured with immunoSEQ multiplex PCR; TCRdb has only the in-frame clones, and not every one. This table holds about 180,000 clones, 80% to 90% found once. This rearrangement joins TRBV11-2 to TRBJ1-1, with TRBD1 as a possible D gene (6 bases). Material: PBMCs. This TCR was recovered from a girl under 10 years old in good health and CMV-seropositive. Written as DNA, the CDR3 is TGTGCCAGCACCCCTTGGGGGGGCCCTGAAGCTTTCTTT. Amino acids: CASTPWGGPEAFF.